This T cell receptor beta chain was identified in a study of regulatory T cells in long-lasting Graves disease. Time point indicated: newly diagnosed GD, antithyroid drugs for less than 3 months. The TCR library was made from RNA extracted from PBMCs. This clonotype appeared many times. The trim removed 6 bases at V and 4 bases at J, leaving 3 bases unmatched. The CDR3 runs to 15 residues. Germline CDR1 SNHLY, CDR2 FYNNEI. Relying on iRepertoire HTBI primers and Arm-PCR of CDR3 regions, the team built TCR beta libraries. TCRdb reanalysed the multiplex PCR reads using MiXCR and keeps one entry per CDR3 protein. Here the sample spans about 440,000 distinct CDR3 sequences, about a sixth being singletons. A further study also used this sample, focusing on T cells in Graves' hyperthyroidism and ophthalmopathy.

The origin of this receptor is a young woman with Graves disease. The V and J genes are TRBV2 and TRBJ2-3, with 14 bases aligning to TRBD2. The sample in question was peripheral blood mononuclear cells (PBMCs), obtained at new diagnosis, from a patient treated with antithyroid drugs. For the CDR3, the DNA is TGTGCCAGCAGCTGGGGACTAGCGGGAGCAGATACGCAGTATTTT. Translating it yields CASSWGLAGADTQYF.